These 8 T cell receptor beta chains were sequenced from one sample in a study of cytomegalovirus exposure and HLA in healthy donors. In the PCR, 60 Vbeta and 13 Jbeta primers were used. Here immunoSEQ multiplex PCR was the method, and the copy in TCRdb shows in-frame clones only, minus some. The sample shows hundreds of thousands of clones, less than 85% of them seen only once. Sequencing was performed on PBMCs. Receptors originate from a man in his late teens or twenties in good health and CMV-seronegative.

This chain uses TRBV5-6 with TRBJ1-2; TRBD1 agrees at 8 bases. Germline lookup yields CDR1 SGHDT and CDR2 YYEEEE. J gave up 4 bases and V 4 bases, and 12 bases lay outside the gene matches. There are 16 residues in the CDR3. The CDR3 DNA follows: TGTGCCAGCAGCCCTGGAGCCGGGACAGGAGCCTATGGCTACACCTTC. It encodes CASSPGAGTGAYGYTF.

In DNA form, the CDR3 reads TGTGCCAGCAGGACGACAGAAATGAACACTGAAGCTTTCTTT. Translated: CASRTTEMNTEAFF. This rearrangement joins TRBV2 to TRBJ1-1, with a tentative D call TRBD1 (5 bases). Germline V gene sequence: CDR1 SNHLY, CDR2 FYNNEI. The CDR3 covers 14 residues. Trimming took 6 bases from V and 0 from J, leaving 11 bases between them. The whole variable domain, filled in from reference TRBV2 and TRBJ1-1, reads EPEVTQTPSHQVTQMGQEVILRCVPISNHLYFYWYRQILGQKVEFLVSFYNNEISEKSEIFDDQFSVERPDGSNFTLKIRSTKLEDSAMYFCASRTTEMNTEAFFGQGTRLTVV.

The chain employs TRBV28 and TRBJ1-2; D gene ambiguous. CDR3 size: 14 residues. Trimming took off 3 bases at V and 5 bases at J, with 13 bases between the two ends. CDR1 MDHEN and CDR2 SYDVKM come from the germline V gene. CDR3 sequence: CASSLVPPQYGYTF. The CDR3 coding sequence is TGTGCCAGCAGTTTGGTCCCCCCTCAGTATGGCTACACCTTC.

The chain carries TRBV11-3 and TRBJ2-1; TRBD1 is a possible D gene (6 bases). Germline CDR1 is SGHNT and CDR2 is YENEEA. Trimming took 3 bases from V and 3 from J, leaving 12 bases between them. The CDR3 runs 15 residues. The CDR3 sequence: CASSLTGTSYNEQFF. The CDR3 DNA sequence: TGTGCCAGCAGCTTGACCGGGACAAGCTACAATGAGCAGTTCTTC.

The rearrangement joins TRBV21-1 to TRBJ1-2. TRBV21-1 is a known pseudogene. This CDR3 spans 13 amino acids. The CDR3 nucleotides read TGTGCCAGCAGAGAGGGAAATTGGTATGGCTACACCTTC. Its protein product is CASREGNWYGYTF.

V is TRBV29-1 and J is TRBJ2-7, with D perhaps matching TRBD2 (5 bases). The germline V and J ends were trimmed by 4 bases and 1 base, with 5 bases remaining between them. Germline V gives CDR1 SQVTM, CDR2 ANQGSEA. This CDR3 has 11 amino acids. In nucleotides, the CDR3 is TGCAGCGTTGGGACTTCCTACGAGCAGTACTTC. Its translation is CSVGTSYEQYF.

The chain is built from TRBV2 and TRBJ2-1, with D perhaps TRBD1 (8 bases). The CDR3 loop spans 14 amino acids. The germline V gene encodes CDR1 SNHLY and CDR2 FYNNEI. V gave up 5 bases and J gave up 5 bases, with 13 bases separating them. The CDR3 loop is CASSSQGGNNEQFF. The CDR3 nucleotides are TGTGCCAGCAGTTCACAGGGGGGGAACAATGAGCAGTTCTTC.

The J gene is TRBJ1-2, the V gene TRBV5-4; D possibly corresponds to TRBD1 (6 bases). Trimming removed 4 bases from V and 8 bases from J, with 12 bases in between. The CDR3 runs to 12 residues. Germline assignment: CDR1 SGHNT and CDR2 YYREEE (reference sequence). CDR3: CASSGDTWGYTF. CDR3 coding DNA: TGTGCCAGCAGCGGGGACACCTGGGGCTACACCTTC.